A single sample is the source of the 26 T cell receptor beta chains below, sequenced in a study of shared T cell receptors in the human thymus. Profiling relied on immunoSEQ multiplex PCR, and the TCRdb table lists in-frame clones only, not all of them. Here the sample spans more than 550,000 clones, 80% to 90% being singletons. The same sample was also used in a study of human thymus T cells.

Sequencing was carried out using thymocytes. The source is a boy younger than two with a congenital heart defect.

V gene TRBV9 combines with J gene TRBJ2-3; 7 positions agree with TRBD2. After removal of 0 bases from V and 3 bases from J, the junction contained 7 bases not matched to a gene. This CDR3 region has 16 residues. CDR1 and CDR2 (germline): SGDLS, YYNGEE. The DNA for the CDR3 is TGTGCCAGCAGCGTAGCATGTGGCGGGAGAACAGATACGCAGTATTTT. Its translation: CASSVACGGRTDTQYF.

The chain employs TRBV19 and TRBJ1-2, with 8 bases that match TRBD1. V was pared by 6 bases and J by 6 bases, with 12 bases of the junction left unmatched. This CDR3 region has 15 residues. Germline CDR1 and CDR2: LNHDA and SQIVND (reference sequence). CDR3 amino acids: CASRSPGQGRDGYTF. For the CDR3, the DNA is TGTGCCAGTAGATCACCCGGACAGGGAAGGGATGGCTACACCTTC.

The J gene is TRBJ2-1, the V gene TRBV2; D remains ambiguous. Trimming took 6 bases from V and 6 from J, leaving 15 bases between them. Per germline, CDR1 SNHLY and CDR2 FYNNEI. This CDR3 is 14 amino acids long. The CDR3 DNA reads as TGTGCCAGCAGAGGTTTCGACAACCTCAATGAGCAGTTCTTC. Its protein is CASRGFDNLNEQFF.

The V and J genes are TRBV27 and TRBJ2-3; 9 bases line up with TRBD2. This CDR3 has 17 amino acids. Germline lookup yields CDR1 MNHEY and CDR2 SMNVEV (reference sequence). V trimming: 2 bases; J trimming: 2 bases; junction bases outside the gene matches: 8. CDR3 in DNA: TGTGCCAGCAGTTTAACAGGTCTAGCGGGAATCACAGATACGCAGTATTTT. Protein: CASSLTGLAGITDTQYF.

The rearrangement joins TRBV27 to TRBJ2-7; D may be TRBD1 (5 bases). The V end was cut by 11 bases, the J end by 4 bases, with 21 bases between. Germline V gives CDR1 MNHEY, CDR2 SMNVEV (reference sequence). This CDR3 region has 14 residues. The CDR3 is CAAAHGAGAYEQYF. CDR3 sequence (DNA): TGTGCCGCCGCCCATGGAGCTGGGGCATACGAGCAGTACTTC.

In DNA, the CDR3 is TGCGCCAGCAGCTTGGGGGACAGCGGCCTAACCTGGGGCTACACCTTC. Translation gives CASSLGDSGLTWGYTF. The genes are TRBV5-1 and TRBJ1-2, with TRBD1 identical over 7 bases. Germline-derived CDR1 and CDR2 are SGHRS and YFSETQ. This CDR3 has 16 residues. The V and J ends lost 0 bases and 8 bases, in that order; junction bases with no gene match: 13.

This sequence joins TRBV4-3 and TRBJ1-5; D perhaps matches TRBD1 (5 bases). Germline values: CDR1 LGHNA, CDR2 YSLEER. Between the trimmed V and J ends, which lost 0 bases and 4 bases, there was a span of 22 bases. This CDR3 is 19 amino acids long. CDR3 in amino acids: CASSQDRFLGATLNQPQHF. CDR3 sequence (DNA): TGCGCCAGCAGCCAAGATAGATTCTTAGGGGCGACCCTAAATCAGCCCCAGCATTTT.

This chain links TRBV4-1 with TRBJ1-1; D is unclear. The V gene lost 4 bases and the J gene lost 0 bases, with 9 bases spanning the gap. This CDR3 region has 14 residues. The germline CDR1 and CDR2 sequences are MGHRA and YSYEKL. CDR3 in amino acids: CASSRGKMNTEAFF. In DNA, the CDR3 is TGCGCCAGCAGCCGAGGTAAGATGAACACTGAAGCTTTCTTT.

The rearrangement links TRBV4-1 to TRBJ2-7, with TRBD2 matching over 10 bases. Per the germline V gene, CDR1 is MGHRA and CDR2 is YSYEKL. This CDR3 comprises 17 residues. V was clipped by 0 bases and J by 2 bases; unmatched bases: 7. The CDR3 loop is CASSQETLAGAPYEQYF. In nucleotides, the CDR3 is TGCGCCAGCAGCCAAGAAACGCTAGCGGGAGCCCCCTACGAGCAGTACTTC.

This rearrangement joins TRBV2 to TRBJ2-7, with D possibly being TRBD1 (5 bases). The CDR3 totals 15 residues. The V and J ends lost 4 bases and 4 bases respectively, with 17 bases between them. Germline V gene sequence: CDR1 SNHLY, CDR2 FYNNEI. DNA for the CDR3: TGTGCCAGCAGTGGCCGGCAGGGTCTCAGGTACGAGCAGTACTTC. It translates to CASSGRQGLRYEQYF.

This clone was detected only a few times. The genes are TRBV7-8 and TRBJ1-4; D perhaps matches TRBD1 (6 bases). V shed 2 bases and J shed 3 bases, with 16 bases lying between them. CDR3 length equals 17 residues. Germline lookup yields CDR1 SGHVS and CDR2 FQNEAQ. The CDR3 loop reads CASSLPTWGGPNEKLFF. The DNA of the CDR3 is TGTGCCAGCAGCTTACCAACTTGGGGGGGGCCTAATGAAAAACTGTTTTTT.

This clone turned up a few times. The chain joins TRBV29-1 to TRBJ2-1; no definite D call. V lost 5 bases, J lost 9 bases, and 8 bases lay in between. The CDR3 has 10 residues. Germline V CDR1 and CDR2: SQVTM, ANQGSEA. The chain's CDR3 is CSVSGPEQFF. The CDR3 coding sequence is TGCAGCGTTAGTGGGCCTGAGCAGTTCTTC.

This chain joins TRBV4-2 and TRBJ2-3; 9 nucleotides align to TRBD2. Per the germline V gene, CDR1 is LGHNA and CDR2 is YNFKEQ. The V segment lost 0 bases and the J segment 5 bases; nucleotides outside the gene matches: 9. CDR3 length: 17 amino acids. CDR3 nucleotide sequence: TGTGCCAGCAGCCAAGATTCGGCGGGGGGGCTGTTAGATACGCAGTATTTT. It is translated as CASSQDSAGGLLDTQYF.

This sequence joins TRBV11-2 and TRBJ2-3, with TRBD1 matching over 12 bases. With V trimmed by 5 bases and J by 12 bases, 3 bases remained unmatched. Germline CDR1 and CDR2: SGHAT and FQNNGV. CDR3 length: 12 residues. The CDR3 region is CASSPGTGGQYF. The CDR3 DNA sequence: TGTGCCAGCAGCCCCGGGACAGGGGGCCAGTATTTT.

The genes are TRBV27 and TRBJ2-3; 10 nucleotides agree with TRBD1. CDR1 and CDR2 from the germline V gene are MNHEY and SMNVEV (reference sequence). The CDR3 spans 14 residues. V shed 7 bases, J shed 3 bases, and the junction held 4 bases outside the gene matches. In nucleotides, the CDR3 is TGTGCCAGCAACCCGGGACAGGGGACAGATACGCAGTATTTT. Its protein product is CASNPGQGTDTQYF.

The rearrangement joins TRBV30 to TRBJ2-2, with 7 nucleotides matching TRBD2. The CDR3 has 16 amino acids. The trim removed 0 bases at V and 5 bases at J, leaving 9 bases unmatched. Germline loops: CDR1 GTSNPN, CDR2 SVGIG (reference sequence). In DNA form, the CDR3 reads TGTGCCTGGAGTGTTGGGTCAGGGAGGGATACCGGGGAGCTGTTTTTT. Protein product: CAWSVGSGRDTGELFF.

This clone was observed once. The chain is built from TRBV7-3 and TRBJ2-7, with TRBD1 identical over 8 bases. There are 15 residues in the CDR3. V dropped 1 base and J dropped 4; count of bases not matched to a gene: 6. Germline V gene data show CDR1 as SGHTA and CDR2 as FQGTGA. In nucleotides, the CDR3 is TGTGCCAGCAGCTTAAATTCTACAGGGGGGTACGAGCAGTACTTC. This translates into CASSLNSTGGYEQYF.

The J gene is TRBJ2-3, the V gene TRBV10-3, with D maybe TRBD2 (6 bases). The CDR3 has 14 amino acids. Trimming took off 4 bases at V and 4 bases at J, with 12 bases between the two ends. CDR1 ENHRY and CDR2 SYGVKD come from the germline V gene. The CDR3 DNA reads TGTGCCATCAGTGTGGCGGGCGGGGCAGATACGCAGTATTTT. This gives the protein CAISVAGGADTQYF.

The rearrangement uses TRBV7-2 and TRBJ2-3; the match to TRBD1 covers 7 bases. Germline CDR1 is SGHTA and CDR2 is FQGNSA. The CDR3 is 15 amino acids. V shed 3 bases and J 4 bases; nucleotides not matched to a gene: 7. DNA of the CDR3: TGTGCCAGCAGCTTGGGGACAGACCTCTCAGATACGCAGTATTTT. Residues: CASSLGTDLSDTQYF.

The chain couples TRBV6-5 to TRBJ2-7; D possibly corresponds to TRBD1 (7 bases). Trimming stripped 7 bases from V and 2 bases from J, with 15 bases between. Germline V CDR1 and CDR2: MNHEY, SVGAGI. The CDR3 runs 14 residues. The CDR3 loop is CASTARDSPYEQYF. In nucleotides, the CDR3 is TGTGCCAGCACCGCGCGGGACAGCCCCTACGAGCAGTACTTC.

The chain uses TRBV7-3 and TRBJ2-3; tentatively, D is TRBD2 (6 bases). V lost 11 bases and J lost 3, with 15 bases in between. The CDR3 totals 13 residues. Per the germline V gene, CDR1 is SGHTA and CDR2 is FQGTGA. The CDR3 sequence is CAARGVETDTQYF. The DNA of the CDR3 is TGTGCCGCCCGCGGGGTAGAAACAGATACGCAGTATTTT.

This chain links TRBV6-6 with TRBJ2-7; D is uncertain. The germline gives CDR1 MNHNY, CDR2 SVGAGI (reference sequence). The V end was cut by 4 bases, the J end by 4 bases, with 8 bases between. The CDR3 loop spans 12 amino acids. Here the CDR3 reads CASSFFPYEQYF. CDR3 in DNA: TGTGCCAGCAGTTTCTTCCCGTACGAGCAGTACTTC.

The V and J genes are TRBV30 and TRBJ1-1; D gene unclear. This CDR3 contains 13 residues. Germline assignment: CDR1 GTSNPN and CDR2 SVGIG (reference sequence). The V end lost 4 bases, the J end lost 4 bases, and 13 bases lay between the germline ends. The CDR3: CAWNEVVSTEAFF. CDR3 bases: TGTGCCTGGAATGAAGTTGTGAGCACTGAAGCTTTCTTT.

The chain has TRBV30 and TRBJ1-2; TRBD1 agrees at 7 bases. This CDR3 contains 13 residues. With V trimmed by 7 bases and J by 2 bases, 7 bases remained unmatched. Germline CDR1 and CDR2: GTSNPN and SVGIG (reference sequence). The CDR3 sequence is CAYGLTGNYGYTF. DNA of the CDR3: TGTGCCTACGGTTTGACAGGGAACTATGGCTACACCTTC.

This chain uses TRBV9 with TRBJ2-1, with 7 bases fitting TRBD1. Trimming took 3 bases from V and 4 from J; bases not matched to a gene: 7. CDR3 length equals 15 residues. Germline V gives CDR1 SGDLS, CDR2 YYNGEE. DNA for the CDR3: TGTGCCAGCAGCGCAACTCCGGGACAGTACAATGAGCAGTTCTTC. Translating it yields CASSATPGQYNEQFF.

The rearrangement uses TRBV6-4 and TRBJ2-7; tentative D call: TRBD1 (6 bases). Looked up from germline, CDR1 is MRHNA and CDR2 is SNTAGT. This CDR3 is built from 15 residues. The V end lost 6 bases, the J end lost 0 bases, and 15 bases lay between the germline ends. Written as DNA, the CDR3 is TGTGCCAGCAGGGCTTGGGACAACCACTCCTACGAGCAGTACTTC. Translating gives CASRAWDNHSYEQYF.